A single sample is the source of the 6 T cell receptor beta chains below, sequenced in a study of Ad26.COV2.S vaccination and SARS-CoV-2 variants. Assay: immunoSEQ multiplex PCR; the TCRdb copy retains only in-frame clones and omits some. The sample holds some 460,000 clones; roughly nine tenths are singletons and the top ten take 1.5% to 2%. Treatment meaning: over 15 received Ad26.COV2.S at low or high dose, single or two shots; about 5 received placebo; per-sample allocation not given. The samples date from day 63 after the first vaccine or placebo injection. The starting material was peripheral blood, obtained in a trial of Ad26.COV2.S vaccine versus placebo. All receptors derive from a person between 18 and 60 years old who received the Ad26.COV2.S COVID-19 vaccine or a placebo.

The count of this clone is one. The rearrangement joins TRBV2 to TRBJ1-4; tentative D call: TRBD1 (5 bases). With 4 bases removed from V and 4 bases from J, the gap between germline ends came to 19 bases. This CDR3 spans 17 amino acids. Germline V gene sequence: CDR1 SNHLY, CDR2 FYNNEI. The CDR3 spells CASSVGKGRRGNEKLFF. CDR3 bases: TGTGCCAGCAGTGTCGGGAAGGGGCGCCGGGGTAATGAAAAACTGTTTTTT.

This clone has only one observation. V is TRBV19 and J is TRBJ2-1; D perhaps matches TRBD2 (6 bases). The CDR3 is 16 residues long. Trimming stripped 8 bases from V and 6 bases from J, with 23 bases between. The germline V gene has CDR1 LNHDA and CDR2 SQIVND (reference sequence). The CDR3 here is CASSSLASAPGNEQFF. Written as DNA, the CDR3 is TGTGCCAGTTCTTCCTTGGCTAGCGCCCCCGGCAATGAGCAGTTCTTC.

A note on this clone: The sample has other DNA sequences that encode this CDR3 too. This sequence joins TRBV7-9 and TRBJ1-3, with D unresolved. Between the trimmed V and J ends, which lost 2 bases and 1 base, there was a span of 6 bases. This CDR3 has 14 amino acids. Per germline, CDR1 SEHNR and CDR2 FQNEAQ (reference sequence). The CDR3 DNA sequence: TGTGCCAGCAGCTTAAGAGGTTCTGGAAACACCATATATTTT. It is translated as CASSLRGSGNTIYF. The entire variable domain, with the rest obtained from reference TRBV7-9 and TRBJ1-3, is as follows: DTGVSQNPRHKITKRGQNVTFRCDPISEHNRLYWYRQTLGQGPEFLTYFQNEAQLEKSRLLSDRFSAERPKGSFSTLEIQRTEQGDSAMYLCASSLRGSGNTIYFGEGSWLTVV.

In DNA form, the CDR3 reads TGTGCCAGCAGCTTAGCTAAGAACCCGTCCGAGCAGTACTTC. Its protein product is CASSLAKNPSEQYF. The chain recombines TRBV11-2 with TRBJ2-7; D is ambiguous. Germline CDR1 and CDR2: SGHAT and FQNNGV. This CDR3 has 14 amino acids. V was cut by 1 base and J by 6 bases, with 13 bases left in between.

The chain is built from TRBV7-8 and TRBJ1-2, with D unresolved. The germline gives CDR1 SGHVS, CDR2 FQNEAQ. This CDR3 spans 17 amino acids. V was pared by 1 base and J by 0 bases, with 15 bases between. The CDR3 reads CASSLVRAGRTNYGYTF. CDR3 bases: TGTGCCAGCAGCTTAGTAAGAGCCGGCCGGACTAACTATGGCTACACCTTC. Drawing the rest from reference TRBV7-8 and TRBJ1-2, the complete variable domain is GAGVSQSPRYKVAKRGQDVALRCDPISGHVSLFWYQQALGQGPEFLTYFQNEAQLDKSGLPSDRFFAERPEGSVSTLKIQRTQQEDSAVYLCASSLVRAGRTNYGYTFGSGTRLTVV.

The CDR3, as DNA: TGTGCCATCAGCGCCTCGCAGATCGCAGATACGCAGTATTTT. This codes for CAISASQIADTQYF. The rearrangement joins TRBV10-3 to TRBJ2-3; no definite D call. Germline loops: CDR1 ENHRY, CDR2 SYGVKD. The germline V and J ends were trimmed by 6 bases and 4 bases, with 14 bases remaining between them. CDR3 size: 14 residues.